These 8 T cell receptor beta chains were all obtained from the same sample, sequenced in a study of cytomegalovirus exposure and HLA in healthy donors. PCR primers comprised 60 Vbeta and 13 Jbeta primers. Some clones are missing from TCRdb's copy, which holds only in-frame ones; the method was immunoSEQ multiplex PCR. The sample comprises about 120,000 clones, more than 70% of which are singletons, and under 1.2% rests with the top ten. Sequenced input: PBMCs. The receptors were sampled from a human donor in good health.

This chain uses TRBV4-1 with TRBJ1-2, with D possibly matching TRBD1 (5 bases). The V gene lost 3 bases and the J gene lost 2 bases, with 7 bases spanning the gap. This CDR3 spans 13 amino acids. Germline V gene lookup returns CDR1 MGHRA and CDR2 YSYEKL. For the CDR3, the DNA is TGCGCCAGCAGCCATCCAGGGAACTATGGCTACACCTTC. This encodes CASSHPGNYGYTF.

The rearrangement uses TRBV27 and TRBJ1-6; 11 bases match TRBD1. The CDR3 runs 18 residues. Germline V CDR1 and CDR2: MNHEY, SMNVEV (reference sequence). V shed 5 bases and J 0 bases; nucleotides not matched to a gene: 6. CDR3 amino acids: CASSGTGTGGSYNSPLHF. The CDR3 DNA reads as TGTGCCAGCAGTGGAACCGGGACAGGGGGCTCCTATAATTCACCCCTCCACTTT.

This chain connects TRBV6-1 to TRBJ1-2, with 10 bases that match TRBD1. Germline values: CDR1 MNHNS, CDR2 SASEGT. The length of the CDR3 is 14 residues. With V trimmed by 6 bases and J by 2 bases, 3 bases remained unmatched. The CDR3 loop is CASRGTGENYGYTF. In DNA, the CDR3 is TGTGCCAGCAGGGGGACAGGGGAGAACTATGGCTACACCTTC.

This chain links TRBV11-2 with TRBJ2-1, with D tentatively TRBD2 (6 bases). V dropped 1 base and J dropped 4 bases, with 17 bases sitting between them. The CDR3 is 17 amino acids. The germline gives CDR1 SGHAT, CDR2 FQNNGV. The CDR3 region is CASSLVTFRTKYNEQFF. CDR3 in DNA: TGTGCCAGCAGCTTAGTAACCTTTAGGACTAAGTACAATGAGCAGTTCTTC.

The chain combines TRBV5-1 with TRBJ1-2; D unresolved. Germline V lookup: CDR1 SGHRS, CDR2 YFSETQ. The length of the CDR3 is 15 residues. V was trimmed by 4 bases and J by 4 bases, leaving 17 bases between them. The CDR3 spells CASSSSLVGSYGYTF. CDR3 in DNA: TGCGCCAGCAGCAGTTCTCTAGTCGGAAGCTATGGCTACACCTTC.

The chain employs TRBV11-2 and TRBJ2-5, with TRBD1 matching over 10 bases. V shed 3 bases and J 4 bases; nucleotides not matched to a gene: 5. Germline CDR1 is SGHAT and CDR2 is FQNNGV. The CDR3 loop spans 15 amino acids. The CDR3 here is CASSFGTGEVETQYF. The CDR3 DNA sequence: TGTGCCAGCAGCTTCGGGACAGGGGAGGTAGAGACCCAGTACTTC. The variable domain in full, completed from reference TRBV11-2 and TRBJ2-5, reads EAGVAQSPRYKIIEKRQSVAFWCNPISGHATLYWYQQILGQGPKLLIQFQNNGVVDDSQLPKDRFSAERLKGVDSTLKIQPAKLEDSAVYLCASSFGTGEVETQYFGPGTRLLVL.

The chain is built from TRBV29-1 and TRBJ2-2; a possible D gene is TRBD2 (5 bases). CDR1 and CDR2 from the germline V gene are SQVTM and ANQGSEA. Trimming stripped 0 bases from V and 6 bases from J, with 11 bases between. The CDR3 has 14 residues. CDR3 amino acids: CSVEDRGASGELFF. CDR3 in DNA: TGCAGCGTTGAAGATCGGGGAGCTTCCGGGGAGCTGTTTTTT.

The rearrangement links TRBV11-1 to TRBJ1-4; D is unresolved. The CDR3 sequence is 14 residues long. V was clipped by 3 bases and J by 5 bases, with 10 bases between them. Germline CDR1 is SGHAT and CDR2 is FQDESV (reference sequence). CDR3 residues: CASSLGTVNEKLFF. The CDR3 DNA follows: TGTGCCAGCAGCTTGGGCACCGTCAATGAAAAACTGTTTTTT.